These 16 T cell receptor beta chains share one sample of origin, sequenced in a study of blood T cell repertoires in COVID-19. Libraries were prepared by immunoSEQ multiplex PCR; TCRdb keeps only in-frame clonotypes and omits some of them. The sample lists some 120,000 clones, approximately 86% occurring once. Sequenced sample: peripheral blood. The source is a woman aged 45-65 years with active or convalescent COVID-19.

The chain is built from TRBV6-2 or TRBV6-3 and TRBJ2-5; TRBD2 is a possible D gene (5 bases). Trimming removed 3 bases at V and 0 bases at J, with 14 bases between. Looked up from germline, CDR1 is MNHEY and CDR2 is SVGEGT. The length of the CDR3 is 16 residues. DNA of the CDR3: TGTGCCAGCAGTTATGGGTTTACGGGGAACCAAGAGACCCAGTACTTC. Translation gives CASSYGFTGNQETQYF.

This chain connects TRBV18 to TRBJ2-7, with D perhaps matching TRBD2 (6 bases). The CDR3 loop spans 14 amino acids. Trimming removed 6 bases at V and 0 bases at J, with 12 bases between. The germline V gene has CDR1 KGHSH and CDR2 LQKENI. The DNA for the CDR3 is TGTGCCAGCTCCCTGGAGGGCCCCTCCTACGAGCAGTACTTC. This translates into CASSLEGPSYEQYF.

The V gene is TRBV6-1, the J gene TRBJ2-3, with D possibly being TRBD1 (6 bases). Germline loops: CDR1 MNHNS, CDR2 SASEGT. The CDR3 is 16 amino acids. V was cut by 0 bases and J by 0 bases, with 10 bases left in between. In nucleotides, the CDR3 is TGTGCCAGCAGTGAAGCCCAGGGGAGCAGCACAGATACGCAGTATTTT. It yields the protein CASSEAQGSSTDTQYF.

Concerning this clone itself: Other DNA sequences from this sample encode an identical CDR3 as well. The CDR3: CASSPPQGMNTEAFF. The DNA of the CDR3 is TGTGCCAGCAGTCCTCCTCAGGGGATGAACACTGAAGCTTTCTTT. The chain links TRBV28 to TRBJ1-1; D is perhaps TRBD1 (6 bases). This CDR3 region has 15 residues. The V gene lost 5 bases and the J gene lost 0 bases, with 13 bases spanning the gap. The germline V gene has CDR1 MDHEN and CDR2 SYDVKM.

The rearrangement uses TRBV19 and TRBJ1-1, with a tentative D call TRBD1 (6 bases). This CDR3 is built from 13 residues. Trimming stripped 4 bases from V and 0 bases from J, with 6 bases between. Germline values: CDR1 LNHDA, CDR2 SQIVND (reference sequence). CDR3 amino acids: CASSRGLNTEAFF. Written as DNA, the CDR3 is TGTGCCAGTAGTAGGGGGCTGAACACTGAAGCTTTCTTT.

The V call is TRBV9, the J call TRBJ2-3; 7 nucleotides align to TRBD2. V shed 3 bases, J shed 2 bases, and the junction held 15 bases outside the gene matches. Germline V lookup: CDR1 SGDLS, CDR2 YYNGEE. This CDR3 is 18 amino acids long. CDR3 region: CASSAGTGGEGDTDTQYF. The CDR3 coding sequence is TGTGCCAGCAGCGCAGGCACGGGGGGAGAAGGAGACACAGATACGCAGTATTTT. The whole variable domain, filled in from reference TRBV9 and TRBJ2-3, reads DSGVTQTPKHLITATGQRVTLRCSPRSGDLSVYWYQQSLDQGLQFLIQYYNGEERAKGNILERFSAQQFPDLHSELNLSSLELGDSALYFCASSAGTGGEGDTDTQYFGPGTRLTVL.

V usage is TRBV4-2 and J usage is TRBJ2-2; TRBD2 matches at 8 bases. J gave up 9 bases and V 1 base, and 22 bases lay outside the gene matches. The CDR3 is 20 amino acids. Germline CDR1 LGHNA, CDR2 YNFKEQ. CDR3 region: CASSQGASGIGSGGPRELFF. The CDR3 bases are TGTGCCAGCAGCCAAGGTGCTTCAGGGATCGGGTCGGGAGGGCCTAGGGAGCTGTTTTTT.

In the case of this clone: Other DNA sequences in the sample encode the same CDR3. The V call is TRBV18, the J call TRBJ1-2; maybe TRBD1 (5 bases). Trimming removed 3 bases from V and 1 base from J, with 6 bases in between. Germline values: CDR1 KGHSH, CDR2 LQKENI. The CDR3 runs 13 residues. CDR3 residues: CASSPGGNYGYTF. CDR3 nucleotide sequence: TGTGCCAGCTCACCGGGGGGTAACTATGGCTACACCTTC.

The gene calls are TRBV6-5 and TRBJ1-5, with 8 bases identical to TRBD1. Germline V CDR1 and CDR2: MNHEY, SVGAGI. V was clipped by 4 bases and J by 7 bases; unmatched bases: 3. This CDR3 has 13 residues. CDR3 region: CASSLDRAQPQHF. CDR3 DNA: TGTGCCAGCAGTTTGGACAGGGCCCAGCCCCAGCATTTT.

This chain links TRBV5-6 with TRBJ2-7, with D maybe TRBD1 (6 bases). Germline values: CDR1 SGHDT, CDR2 YYEEEE. Trimming took off 5 bases at V and 6 bases at J, with 12 bases between the two ends. CDR3 length: 12 residues. The CDR3 loop is CASRIRGSEQYF. The CDR3 bases are TGTGCCAGCAGGATTAGGGGGTCCGAGCAGTACTTC.

CDR3 loop: CASSSTTGSRNTEAFF. The CDR3 nucleotides are TGTGCCAGCAGTTCTACGACAGGGTCGAGGAACACTGAAGCTTTCTTT. V usage is TRBV27 and J usage is TRBJ1-1, with 7 bases matching TRBD1. This CDR3 spans 16 amino acids. After removal of 4 bases from V and 1 base from J, the junction contained 9 bases not matched to a gene. The germline gives CDR1 MNHEY, CDR2 SMNVEV (reference sequence).

The rearrangement uses TRBV18 and TRBJ1-5; weak D call: TRBD1 (5 bases). CDR3 length equals 14 residues. Trimming removed 6 bases at V and 1 base at J, with 10 bases between. Looked up from germline, CDR1 is KGHSH and CDR2 is LQKENI. DNA for the CDR3: TGTGCCAGCTCGCCTCAGGGAAGCAATCAGCCCCAGCATTTT. Its protein is CASSPQGSNQPQHF.

The V gene is TRBV11-3, the J gene TRBJ2-3, with 7 bases matching TRBD2. J was trimmed by 4 bases and V by 0 bases; bases with no gene match: 4. Germline V gives CDR1 SGHNT, CDR2 YENEEA. The length of the CDR3 is 15 residues. CDR3 amino acids: CASSLDSAGADTQYF. The CDR3 DNA is TGTGCCAGCAGCTTAGACTCGGCGGGGGCAGATACGCAGTATTTT.

This chain joins TRBV10-3 and TRBJ2-5; D gene uncertain. The V gene lost 0 bases and the J gene lost 13 bases, with 9 bases spanning the gap. The CDR3 loop spans 11 amino acids. The germline V gene has CDR1 ENHRY and CDR2 SYGVKD. This CDR3 is CAISESSRVYF. The CDR3 nucleotides are TGTGCCATCAGTGAGTCGAGTCGGGTGTACTTC.

V gene TRBV6-5 combines with J gene TRBJ2-7, with D hard to call. With 5 bases removed from V and 5 bases from J, the gap between germline ends came to 7 bases. The CDR3 totals 11 residues. Germline V gives CDR1 MNHEY, CDR2 SVGAGI. CDR3 sequence: CASSRLHEQYF. The CDR3 DNA is TGTGCCAGCAGTCGTCTCCACGAGCAGTACTTC.

The rearrangement joins TRBV5-4 to TRBJ2-1, with 11 bases identical to TRBD2. V shed 4 bases, J shed 5 bases, and the junction held 5 bases outside the gene matches. This CDR3 region has 15 residues. Germline V lookup: CDR1 SGHNT, CDR2 YYREEE (reference sequence). The DNA of the CDR3 is TGTGCCAGCAGCCTTCTAGCGGGAGGTAACAATGAGCAGTTCTTC. Translated, it gives CASSLLAGGNNEQFF.